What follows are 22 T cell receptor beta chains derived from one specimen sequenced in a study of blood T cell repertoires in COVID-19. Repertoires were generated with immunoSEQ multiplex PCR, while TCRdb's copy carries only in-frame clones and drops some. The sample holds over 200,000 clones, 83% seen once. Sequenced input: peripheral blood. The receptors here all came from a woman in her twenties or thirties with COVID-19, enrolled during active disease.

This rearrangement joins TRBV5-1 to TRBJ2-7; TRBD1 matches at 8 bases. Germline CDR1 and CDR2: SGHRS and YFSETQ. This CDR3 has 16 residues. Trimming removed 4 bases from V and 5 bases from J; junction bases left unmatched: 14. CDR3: CASSPGQGAKDHEQYF. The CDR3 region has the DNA TGCGCCAGCAGCCCGGGTCAGGGGGCGAAGGACCACGAGCAGTACTTC. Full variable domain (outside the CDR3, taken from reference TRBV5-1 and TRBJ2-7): KAGVTQTPRYLIKTRGQQVTLSCSPISGHRSVSWYQQTPGQGLQFLFEYFSETQRNKGNFPGRFSGRQFSNSRSEMNVSTLELGDSALYLCASSPGQGAKDHEQYFGPGTRLTVT.

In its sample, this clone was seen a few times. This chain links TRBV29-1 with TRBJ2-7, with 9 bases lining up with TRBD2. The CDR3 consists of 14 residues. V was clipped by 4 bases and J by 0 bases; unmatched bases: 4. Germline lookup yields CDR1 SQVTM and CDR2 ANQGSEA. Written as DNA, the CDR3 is TGCAGCGTTGGGAGCGGGGGGAGCTCCTACGAGCAGTACTTC. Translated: CSVGSGGSSYEQYF.

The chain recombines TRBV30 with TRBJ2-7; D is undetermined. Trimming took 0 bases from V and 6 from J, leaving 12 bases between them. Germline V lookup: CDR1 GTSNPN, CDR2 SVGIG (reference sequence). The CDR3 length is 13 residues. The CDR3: CAWSVQIGAEQYF. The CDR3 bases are TGTGCCTGGAGTGTACAAATTGGAGCCGAGCAGTACTTC.

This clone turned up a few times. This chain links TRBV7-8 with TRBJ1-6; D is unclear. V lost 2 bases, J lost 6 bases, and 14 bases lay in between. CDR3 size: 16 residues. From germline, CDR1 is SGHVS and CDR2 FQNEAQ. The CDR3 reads CASSLLEAGSNSPLHF. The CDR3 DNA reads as TGTGCCAGCAGCTTACTGGAGGCGGGGAGTAATTCACCCCTCCACTTT.

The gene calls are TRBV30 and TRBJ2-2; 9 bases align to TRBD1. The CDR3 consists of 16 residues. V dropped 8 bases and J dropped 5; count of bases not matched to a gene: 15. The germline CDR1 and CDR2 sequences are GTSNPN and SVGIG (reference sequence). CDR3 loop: CAQTGGATWGTGELFF. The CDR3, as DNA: TGTGCCCAAACAGGGGGCGCGACTTGGGGTACCGGGGAGCTGTTTTTT.

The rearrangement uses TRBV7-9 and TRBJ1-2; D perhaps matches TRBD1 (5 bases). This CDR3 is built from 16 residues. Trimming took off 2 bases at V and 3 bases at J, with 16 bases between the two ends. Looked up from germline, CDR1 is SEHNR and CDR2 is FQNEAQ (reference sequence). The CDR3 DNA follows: TGTGCCAGCAGCTTACGTATTGGCAGGGAGGACTATGGCTACACCTTC. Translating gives CASSLRIGREDYGYTF. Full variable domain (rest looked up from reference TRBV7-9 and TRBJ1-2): DTGVSQNPRHKITKRGQNVTFRCDPISEHNRLYWYRQTLGQGPEFLTYFQNEAQLEKSRLLSDRFSAERPKGSFSTLEIQRTEQGDSAMYLCASSLRIGREDYGYTFGSGTRLTVV.

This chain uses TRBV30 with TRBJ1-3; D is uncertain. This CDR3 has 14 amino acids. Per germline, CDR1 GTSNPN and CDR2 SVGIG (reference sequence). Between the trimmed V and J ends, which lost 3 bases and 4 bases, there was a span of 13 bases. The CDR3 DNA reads TGTGCCTGGAGGGTCACAGCGGGCGGAAACACCATATATTTT. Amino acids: CAWRVTAGGNTIYF.

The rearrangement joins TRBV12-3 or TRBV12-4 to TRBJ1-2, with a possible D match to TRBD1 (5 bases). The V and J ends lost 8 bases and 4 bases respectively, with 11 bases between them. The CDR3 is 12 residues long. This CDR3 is CASRRVGYGYTF. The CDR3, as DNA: TGTGCCAGCCGCAGGGTGGGCTATGGCTACACCTTC.

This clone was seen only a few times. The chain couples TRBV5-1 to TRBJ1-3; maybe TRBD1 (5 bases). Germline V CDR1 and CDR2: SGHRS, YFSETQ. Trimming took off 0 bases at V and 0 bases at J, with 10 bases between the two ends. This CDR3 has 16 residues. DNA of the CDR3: TGCGCCAGCAGCTTGGCCACGGGGGGCTCTGGAAACACCATATATTTT. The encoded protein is CASSLATGGSGNTIYF. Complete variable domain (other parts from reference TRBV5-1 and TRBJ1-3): KAGVTQTPRYLIKTRGQQVTLSCSPISGHRSVSWYQQTPGQGLQFLFEYFSETQRNKGNFPGRFSGRQFSNSRSEMNVSTLELGDSALYLCASSLATGGSGNTIYFGEGSWLTVV.

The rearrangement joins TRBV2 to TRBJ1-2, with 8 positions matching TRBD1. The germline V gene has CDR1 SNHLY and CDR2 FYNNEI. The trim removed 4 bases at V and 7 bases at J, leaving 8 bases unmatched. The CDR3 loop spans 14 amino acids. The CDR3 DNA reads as TGTGCCAGCAGTGGGGACAGGATCTCTGGTGGCTACACCTTC. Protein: CASSGDRISGGYTF.

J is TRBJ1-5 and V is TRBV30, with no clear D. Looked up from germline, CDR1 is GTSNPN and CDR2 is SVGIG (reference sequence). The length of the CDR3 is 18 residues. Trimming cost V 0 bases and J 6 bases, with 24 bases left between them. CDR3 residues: CAWSVQSPARTLGQPQHF. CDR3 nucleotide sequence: TGTGCCTGGAGTGTACAGAGTCCTGCTAGGACTTTAGGTCAGCCCCAGCATTTT.

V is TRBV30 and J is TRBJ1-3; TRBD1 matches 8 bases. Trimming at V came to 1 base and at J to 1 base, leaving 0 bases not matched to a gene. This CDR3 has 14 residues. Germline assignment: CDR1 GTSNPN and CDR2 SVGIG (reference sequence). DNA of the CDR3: TGTGCCTGGAGTGGACAGGGGTCTGGAAACACCATATATTTT. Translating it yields CAWSGQGSGNTIYF.

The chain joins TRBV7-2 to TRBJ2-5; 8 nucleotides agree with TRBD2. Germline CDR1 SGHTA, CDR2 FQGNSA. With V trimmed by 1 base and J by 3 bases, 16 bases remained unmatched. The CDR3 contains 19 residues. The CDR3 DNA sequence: TGTGCCAGCAGCTTAGTAGATTTGCGGGGGGCCGGAGTGGAAGAGACCCAGTACTTC. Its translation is CASSLVDLRGAGVEETQYF.

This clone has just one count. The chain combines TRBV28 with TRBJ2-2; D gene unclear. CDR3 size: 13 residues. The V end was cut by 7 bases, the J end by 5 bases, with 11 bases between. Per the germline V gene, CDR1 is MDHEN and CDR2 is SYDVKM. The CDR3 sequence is CASTSFRTGELFF. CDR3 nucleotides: TGTGCCAGCACTTCCTTTAGAACCGGGGAGCTGTTTTTT. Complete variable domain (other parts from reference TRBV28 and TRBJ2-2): DVKVTQSSRYLVKRTGEKVFLECVQDMDHENMFWYRQDPGLGLRLIYFSYDVKMKEKGDIPEGYSVSREKKERFSLILESASTNQTSMYLCASTSFRTGELFFGEGSRLTVL.

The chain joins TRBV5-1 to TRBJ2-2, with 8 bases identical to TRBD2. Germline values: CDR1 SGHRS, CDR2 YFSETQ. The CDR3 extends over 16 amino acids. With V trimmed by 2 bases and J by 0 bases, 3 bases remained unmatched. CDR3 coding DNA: TGCGCCAGCAGCTTTAATAGCGGGGCGAACACCGGGGAGCTGTTTTTT. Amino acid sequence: CASSFNSGANTGELFF.

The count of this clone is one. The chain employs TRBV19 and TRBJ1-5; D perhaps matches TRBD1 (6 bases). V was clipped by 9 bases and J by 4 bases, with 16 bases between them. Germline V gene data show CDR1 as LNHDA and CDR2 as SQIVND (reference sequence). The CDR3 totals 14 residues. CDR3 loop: CASSTGTPNQPQHF. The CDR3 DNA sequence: TGTGCCAGCTCCACCGGGACACCTAATCAGCCCCAGCATTTT. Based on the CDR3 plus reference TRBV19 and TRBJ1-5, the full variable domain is DGGITQSPKYLFRKEGQNVTLSCEQNLNHDAMYWYRQDPGQGLRLIYYSQIVNDFQKGDIAEGYSVSREKKESFPLTVTSAQKNPTAFYLCASSTGTPNQPQHFGDGTRLSIL.

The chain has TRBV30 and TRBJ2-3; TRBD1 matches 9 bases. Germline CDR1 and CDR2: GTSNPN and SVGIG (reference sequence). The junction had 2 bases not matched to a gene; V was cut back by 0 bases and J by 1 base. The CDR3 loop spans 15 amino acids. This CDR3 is CAWSVRTGGTDTQYF. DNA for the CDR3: TGTGCCTGGAGTGTCCGGACAGGGGGCACAGATACGCAGTATTTT.

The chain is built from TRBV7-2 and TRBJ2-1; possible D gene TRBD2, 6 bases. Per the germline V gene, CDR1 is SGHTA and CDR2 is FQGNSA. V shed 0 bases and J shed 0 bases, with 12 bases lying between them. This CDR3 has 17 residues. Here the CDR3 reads CASSLAVLASSYNEQFF. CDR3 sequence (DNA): TGTGCCAGCAGCTTAGCCGTACTAGCTAGCTCCTACAATGAGCAGTTCTTC.

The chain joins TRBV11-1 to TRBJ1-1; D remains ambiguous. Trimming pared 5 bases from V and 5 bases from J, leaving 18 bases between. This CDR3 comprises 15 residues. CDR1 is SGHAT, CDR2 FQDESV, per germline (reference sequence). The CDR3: CASSKDAGGGTEAFF. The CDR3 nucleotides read TGTGCCAGCAGCAAAGACGCGGGAGGTGGAACTGAAGCTTTCTTT.

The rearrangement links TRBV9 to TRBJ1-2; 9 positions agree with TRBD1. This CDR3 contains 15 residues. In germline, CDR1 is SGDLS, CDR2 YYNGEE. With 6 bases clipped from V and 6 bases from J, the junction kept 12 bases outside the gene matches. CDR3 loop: CASTKRGQGLDGYTF. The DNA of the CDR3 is TGTGCCAGCACCAAACGGGGACAGGGCTTAGATGGCTACACCTTC.

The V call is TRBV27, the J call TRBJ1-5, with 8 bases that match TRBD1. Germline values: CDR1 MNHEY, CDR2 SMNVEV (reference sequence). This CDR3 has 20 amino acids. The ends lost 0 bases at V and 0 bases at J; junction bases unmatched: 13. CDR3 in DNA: TGTGCCAGCAGTTTATCGATGCCAGGGGGCGGTCATTATAGCAATCAGCCCCAGCATTTT. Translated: CASSLSMPGGGHYSNQPQHF.

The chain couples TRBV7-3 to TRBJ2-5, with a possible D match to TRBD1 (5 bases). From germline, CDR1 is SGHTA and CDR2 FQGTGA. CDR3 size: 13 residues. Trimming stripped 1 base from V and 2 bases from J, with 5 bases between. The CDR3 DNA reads TGTGCCAGCAGCTTAAGACAGCAAGAGACCCAGTACTTC. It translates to CASSLRQQETQYF.